This TCR beta chain was observed in a study of blood T cells in healthy people across ages. A second 7 to 11 cycle PCR used barcoded and J-beta primers. TCRdb used MiXCR to reprocess the 5' RACE reads, holding one entry per CDR3 protein. Among hundreds of thousands of distinct CDR3 sequences, around 27% were seen once, and the ten largest hold about 3.3%. Whole-study results and caveats: Without sorted subsets, naive and antigen-experienced compartments could not be conclusively compared.

The CDR3 totals 15 residues. Per the germline V gene, CDR1 is SGDLS and CDR2 is YYNGEE. J gave up 5 bases and V 3 bases, and 10 bases lay outside the gene matches. A word on this clonotype: The antigen remains undetermined.

Each sample provided at least 6 micrograms of extracted total RNA. These sequences were also reported in another study, on T cells of mothers and their children. Per that paper: Related and unrelated pairs show similar thymic shaping of TCR recombination output. A slight, non-significant increase in overlap was found for related mother-child pairs relative to unrelated pairs.

The chain is built from TRBV9 and TRBJ2-5, with 7 bases identical to TRBD2. This TCR came from a boy aged 2 to 9 in good health. Sequenced: blood. In DNA, the CDR3 is TGTGCCAGCAGCGCTGAGGGGTCGGGGGGTGAGACCCAGTACTTC. Its protein product is CASSAEGSGGETQYF.